The 14 T cell receptor beta chains presented below share a single source sample, sequenced in a study of identical twins. TCRdb redid the calling of the 5' RACE reads with MiXCR, one entry per CDR3 protein. The profile shows 400,000 to 500,000 distinct CDR3 sequences, more than 13% of them singletons. The same sample was also used in a study of yellow fever vaccine responses in identical twins.

The sample comprised CD4+ T cells sorted from blood. Source of these receptors: a woman aged 18-29 years in good health.

A few counts support this clonotype. The chain has TRBV12-5 and TRBJ2-7; TRBD1 matches 7 bases. The CDR3 runs to 13 residues. The junction had 6 bases not matched to a gene; V was cut back by 8 bases and J by 2 bases. Germline lookup yields CDR1 LGHNT and CDR2 FRNRAP. The CDR3 DNA reads as TGTGCTAGTTCGACAGGGCTCACCTACGAGCAGTACTTC. As protein: CASSTGLTYEQYF.

Many counts were recorded for this clonotype. The chain employs TRBV10-3 and TRBJ2-3; 12 bases match TRBD2. Germline loops: CDR1 ENHRY, CDR2 SYGVKD. The CDR3 contains 16 residues. V lost 6 bases to trimming and J lost 4 bases; unmatched junction nucleotides: 8. CDR3 sequence: CAISFPSGGAADTQYF. The CDR3 DNA is TGTGCCATCAGCTTCCCTAGCGGGGGGGCAGCAGATACGCAGTATTTT.

This clonotype was detected many times. The V call is TRBV5-1, the J call TRBJ2-1; 9 nucleotides match TRBD2. Germline V lookup: CDR1 SGHRS, CDR2 YFSETQ. V trimming: 0 bases; J trimming: 6 bases; junction bases outside the gene matches: 7. The CDR3 has 16 residues. The CDR3 loop is CASSLAPAGGVNEQFF. CDR3 nucleotides: TGCGCCAGCAGCTTGGCCCCGGCGGGAGGGGTCAATGAGCAGTTCTTC.

This clonotype showed up many times. The chain joins TRBV29-1 to TRBJ1-1, with no clear D. The CDR3 contains 11 residues. Germline V lookup: CDR1 SQVTM, CDR2 ANQGSEA. The V gene lost 7 bases and the J gene lost 10 bases, with 16 bases spanning the gap. CDR3 bases: TGCAGCGCCCCCCGAGGGTCGCTAGCTTTCTTT. Its translation: CSAPRGSLAFF.

This clonotype was seen a handful of times. V gene TRBV24-1 combines with J gene TRBJ2-2; possible D gene TRBD1, 6 bases. Trimming shortened V by 7 bases and J by 3 bases, and 11 bases separated the two germline ends. Germline V CDR1 and CDR2: KGHDR, SFDVKD. This CDR3 is built from 14 residues. CDR3 DNA sequence: TGTGCCACCAGCCGGACAGCTTACACCGGGGAGCTGTTTTTT. Its translation: CATSRTAYTGELFF.

This clonotype was counted ten times or more. The gene calls are TRBV7-2 and TRBJ2-3; D call uncertain. Between the trimmed V and J ends, which lost 1 base and 6 bases, there was a span of 5 bases. The CDR3 spans 12 residues. CDR1 and CDR2 from the germline V gene are SGHTA and FQGNSA. The CDR3 bases are TGTGCCAGCAGCTTAGAGTCCGATACGCAGTATTTT. Translating it yields CASSLESDTQYF.

This chain links TRBV9 with TRBJ1-6, with D possibly being TRBD1 (5 bases). Germline V gene lookup returns CDR1 SGDLS and CDR2 YYNGEE. The CDR3 extends over 15 amino acids. V was pared by 0 bases and J by 9 bases, with 13 bases between. The CDR3 coding sequence is TGTGCCAGCAGCGTAGAGAGCGGTGGGGGTTCACCCCTCCACTTT. Amino acids: CASSVESGGGSPLHF.

The gene calls are TRBV20-1 and TRBJ1-3; D is undetermined. Deletions cut 5 bases from V and 9 bases from J, with 14 bases between. The CDR3 runs to 12 residues. Germline V gene sequence: CDR1 DFQATT, CDR2 SNEGSKA (reference sequence). Here the CDR3 DNA reads TGCAGTGCTGAGTCGACCCGGGTCACCATATATTTT. Its protein product is CSAESTRVTIYF.

The chain joins TRBV5-8 to TRBJ2-5, with 9 bases fitting TRBD1. V dropped 4 bases and J dropped 2; count of bases not matched to a gene: 6. Looked up from germline, CDR1 is SGHTS and CDR2 is YDEGEE. The CDR3 totals 15 residues. Here the CDR3 reads CASSAGTGPQETQYF. The DNA of the CDR3 is TGTGCCAGCAGCGCAGGGACAGGGCCGCAAGAGACCCAGTACTTC.

J is TRBJ2-1 and V is TRBV5-5, with D possibly being TRBD1 (6 bases). Germline V gives CDR1 SGHKS, CDR2 YYEKEE (reference sequence). The CDR3 is 15 residues long. Trimming left V 2 bases short and J 5 bases short, with 14 bases between. The CDR3 protein is CASSFQGQVNNEQFF. CDR3 bases: TGTGCCAGCAGCTTTCAGGGGCAGGTCAACAATGAGCAGTTCTTC.

The genes are TRBV5-5 and TRBJ2-3, with 8 nucleotides matching TRBD2. The CDR3 loop spans 13 amino acids. CDR1 and CDR2 from the germline V gene are SGHKS and YYEKEE (reference sequence). J lost 8 bases, V lost 6 bases, and 8 bases had no gene match. The chain's CDR3 is CASKKPSGSTQYF. As DNA, the CDR3 is TGTGCCAGCAAAAAGCCCAGCGGGAGTACGCAGTATTTT.

This clonotype was seen a handful of times. V gene TRBV20-1 combines with J gene TRBJ2-2, with 8 bases matching TRBD2. From germline, CDR1 is DFQATT and CDR2 SNEGSKA (reference sequence). Trimming removed 6 bases from V and 3 bases from J; junction bases left unmatched: 15. The length of the CDR3 is 17 residues. This CDR3 is CSAFPGLGSLYTGELFF. For the CDR3, the DNA is TGCAGTGCCTTCCCGGGACTAGGAAGTCTCTACACCGGGGAGCTGTTTTTT.

CDR3 amino acids: CSARAETSGRAGYNEQFF. The DNA of the CDR3 is TGCAGTGCTAGAGCGGAGACTAGCGGGAGGGCCGGCTACAATGAGCAGTTCTTC. The chain is built from TRBV20-1 and TRBJ2-1, with TRBD2 matching 14 bases. This CDR3 has 18 residues. Unmatched junction bases numbered 8, after V lost 1 base and J lost 3 bases. Germline-derived CDR1 and CDR2 are DFQATT and SNEGSKA (reference sequence).

This chain uses TRBV7-2 with TRBJ2-3; D uncertain. There are 14 residues in the CDR3. Trimming removed 5 bases at V and 0 bases at J, with 9 bases between. Germline CDR1 SGHTA, CDR2 FQGNSA. The CDR3 loop reads CASSQWRSTDTQYF. In DNA form, the CDR3 reads TGTGCCAGCAGCCAATGGCGGAGCACAGATACGCAGTATTTT.